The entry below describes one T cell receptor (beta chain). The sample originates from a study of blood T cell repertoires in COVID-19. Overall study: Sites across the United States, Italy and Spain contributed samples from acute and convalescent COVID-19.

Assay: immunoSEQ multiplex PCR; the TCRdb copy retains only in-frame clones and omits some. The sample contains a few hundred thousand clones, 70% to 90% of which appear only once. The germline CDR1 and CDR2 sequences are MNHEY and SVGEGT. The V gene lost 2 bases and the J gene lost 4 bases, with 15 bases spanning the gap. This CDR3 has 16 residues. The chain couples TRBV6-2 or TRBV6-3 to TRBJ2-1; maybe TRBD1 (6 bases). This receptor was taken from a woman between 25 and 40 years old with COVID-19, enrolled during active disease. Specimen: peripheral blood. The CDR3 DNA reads TGTGCCAGCAGTTACGGGGTCCAGAGGGGGTACAATGAGCAGTTCTTC. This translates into CASSYGVQRGYNEQFF.